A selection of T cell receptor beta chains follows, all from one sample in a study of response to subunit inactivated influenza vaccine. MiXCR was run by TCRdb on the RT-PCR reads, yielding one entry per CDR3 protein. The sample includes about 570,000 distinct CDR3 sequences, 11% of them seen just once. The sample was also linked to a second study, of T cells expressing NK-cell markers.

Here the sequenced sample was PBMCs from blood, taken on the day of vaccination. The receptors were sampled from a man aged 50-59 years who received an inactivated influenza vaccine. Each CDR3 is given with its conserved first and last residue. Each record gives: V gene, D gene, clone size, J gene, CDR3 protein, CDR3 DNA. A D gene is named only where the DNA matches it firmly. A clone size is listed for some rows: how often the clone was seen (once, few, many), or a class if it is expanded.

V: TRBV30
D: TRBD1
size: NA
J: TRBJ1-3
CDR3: CAWNRGSGNTIYF
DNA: TGTGCCTGGAACAGGGGCTCTGGAAACACCATATATTTT

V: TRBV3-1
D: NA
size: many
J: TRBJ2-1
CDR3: CASSLYDGDEQFF
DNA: TGTGCCAGCAGCCTATACGACGGGGATGAGCAGTTCTTC

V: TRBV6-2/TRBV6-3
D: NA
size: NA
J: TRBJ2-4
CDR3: CASSTGTPPSIEYF
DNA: TGTGCCAGCAGTACCGGGACGCCTCCCTCAATTGAGTACTTC

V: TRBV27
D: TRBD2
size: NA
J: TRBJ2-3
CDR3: CASSDHSSGTSGRPDTQYF
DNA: TGTGCCAGCAGTGACCATTCCTCCGGGACTAGCGGGAGACCGGATACGCAGTATTTT

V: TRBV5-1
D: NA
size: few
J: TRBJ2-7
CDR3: CASSLGGVGTITYEQYF
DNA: TGCGCCAGCAGCTTGGGAGGAGTGGGGACCATCACCTACGAGCAGTACTTC

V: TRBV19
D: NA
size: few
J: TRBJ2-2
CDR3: CASSILGARTGELFF
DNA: TGTGCCAGTAGTATTCTGGGGGCGAGGACCGGGGAGCTGTTTTTT

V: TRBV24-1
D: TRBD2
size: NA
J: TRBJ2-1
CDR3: CATSVASGSSYNEQFF
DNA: TGTGCCACCAGTGTAGCTAGCGGGAGCTCCTACAATGAGCAGTTCTTC

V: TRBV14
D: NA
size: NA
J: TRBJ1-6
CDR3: CASSQVYNSPLHF
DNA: TGTGCCAGCAGCCAAGTATATAATTCACCCCTCCACTTT

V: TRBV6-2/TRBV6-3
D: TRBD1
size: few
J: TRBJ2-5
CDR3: CASRLWTGRETQYF
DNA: TGTGCCAGCAGACTTTGGACAGGGCGAGAGACCCAGTACTTC

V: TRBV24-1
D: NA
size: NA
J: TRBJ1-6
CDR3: CATSARAKNSPLHF
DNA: TGTGCCACCAGTGCAAGGGCTAAGAATTCACCCCTCCACTTT

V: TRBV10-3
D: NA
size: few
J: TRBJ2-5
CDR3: CAIRTDRLQETQYF
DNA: TGTGCCATCAGGACCGACAGGTTGCAAGAGACCCAGTACTTC

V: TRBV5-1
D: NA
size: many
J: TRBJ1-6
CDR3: CASSLSGISDSPLHF
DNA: TGCGCCAGCAGCTTGTCGGGGATATCGGATTCACCCCTCCACTTT

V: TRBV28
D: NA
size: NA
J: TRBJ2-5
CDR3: CASSLGETKYF
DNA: TGTGCCAGCAGTTTAGGGGAAACCAAGTACTTC

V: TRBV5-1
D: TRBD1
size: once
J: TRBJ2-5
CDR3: CASSLQGDWQETQYF
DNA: TGCGCCAGCAGCTTGCAGGGGGATTGGCAAGAGACCCAGTACTTC

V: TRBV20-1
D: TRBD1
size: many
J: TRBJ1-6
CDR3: CSARDLDRDRSYNSPLHF
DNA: TGCAGTGCTAGAGACCTAGACAGGGATCGCTCCTATAATTCACCCCTCCACTTT

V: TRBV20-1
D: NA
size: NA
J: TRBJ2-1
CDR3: CSARDRDRYNEQFF
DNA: TGCAGTGCTAGAGATCGGGACCGTTACAATGAGCAGTTCTTC

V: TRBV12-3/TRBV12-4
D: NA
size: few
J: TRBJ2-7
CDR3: CASSSRPGISYEQYF
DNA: TGTGCCAGCAGTTCCCGGCCCGGGATTAGTTACGAGCAGTACTTC

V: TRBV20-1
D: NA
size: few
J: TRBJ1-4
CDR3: CSARAPGATNEKLFF
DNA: TGCAGTGCTAGAGCCCCGGGGGCAACTAATGAAAAACTGTTTTTT

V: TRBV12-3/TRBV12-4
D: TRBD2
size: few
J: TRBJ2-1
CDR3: CASSFMGGSYNEQFF
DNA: TGTGCCAGCAGTTTCATGGGGGGGTCCTACAATGAGCAGTTCTTC

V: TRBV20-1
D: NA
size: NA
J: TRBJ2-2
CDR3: CSAPDSPNTGELFF
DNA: TGCAGTGCCCCGGACAGTCCGAACACCGGGGAGCTGTTTTTT

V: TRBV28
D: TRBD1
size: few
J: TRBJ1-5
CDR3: CASRDRGVYSNQPQHF
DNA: TGTGCCAGCAGAGACAGGGGAGTGTATAGCAATCAGCCCCAGCATTTT

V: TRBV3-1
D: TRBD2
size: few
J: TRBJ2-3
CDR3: CTCSFFPSGRRDRTDTQYF
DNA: TGTACCTGCAGTTTTTTTCCTAGCGGGAGACGGGATCGCACAGATACGCAGTATTTT

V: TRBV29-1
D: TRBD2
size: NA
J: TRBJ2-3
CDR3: CSVSNYQFSSGGPPQSSTDTQYF
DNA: TGCAGCGTTTCTAATTATCAATTTAGTAGCGGGGGGCCCCCCCAATCTAGCACAGATACGCAGTATTTT

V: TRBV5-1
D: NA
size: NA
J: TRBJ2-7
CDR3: CASSLNVEQYF
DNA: TGCGCCAGCAGCTTGAATGTGGAGCAGTACTTC

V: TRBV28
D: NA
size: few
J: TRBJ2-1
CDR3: CASSQIYNEQFF
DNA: TGTGCCAGCAGTCAAATTTACAATGAGCAGTTCTTC

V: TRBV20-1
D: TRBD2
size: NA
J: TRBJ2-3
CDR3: CSATRVGRRTDTQYF
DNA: TGCAGTGCCACCCGGGTCGGGAGGAGGACAGATACGCAGTATTTT

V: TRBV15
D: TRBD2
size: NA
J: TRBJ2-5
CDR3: CATSKPGLAEETQYF
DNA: TGTGCCACCAGCAAACCGGGACTAGCGGAAGAGACCCAGTACTTC

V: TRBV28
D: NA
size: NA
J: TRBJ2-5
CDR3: CASSLRRGQTQYF
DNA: TGTGCCAGCAGTTTAAGACGGGGGCAGACCCAGTACTTC

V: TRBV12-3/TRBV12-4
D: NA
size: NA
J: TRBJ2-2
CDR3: CASSFSLSGELFF
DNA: TGTGCCAGCAGTTTTAGTCTGTCCGGGGAGCTGTTTTTT

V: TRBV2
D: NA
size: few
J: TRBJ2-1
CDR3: CASTSPTQYNEQFF
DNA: TGTGCCAGCACCTCCCCGACTCAATACAATGAGCAGTTCTTC

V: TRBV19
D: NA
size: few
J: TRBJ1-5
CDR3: CASTRDEGFHQPQHF
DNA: TGTGCCAGTACCCGGGACGAAGGTTTCCATCAGCCCCAGCATTTT

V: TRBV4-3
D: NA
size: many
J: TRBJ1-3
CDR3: CASSQDSGAGNTIYF
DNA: TGCGCCAGCAGCCAAGATTCGGGGGCTGGAAACACCATATATTTT

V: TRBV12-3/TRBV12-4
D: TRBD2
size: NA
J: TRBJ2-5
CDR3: CASSGLAGGGPETQYF
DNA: TGTGCCAGCAGCGGACTAGCGGGGGGGGGGCCAGAGACCCAGTACTTC

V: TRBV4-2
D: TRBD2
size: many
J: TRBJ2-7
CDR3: CASSPPLAGGYSYEQYF
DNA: TGTGCCAGCAGCCCTCCTCTAGCGGGAGGTTACTCCTACGAGCAGTACTTC

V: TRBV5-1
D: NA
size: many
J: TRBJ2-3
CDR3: CASSLAAGSTDTQYF
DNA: TGCGCCAGCAGCTTGGCGGCAGGGAGCACAGATACGCAGTATTTT

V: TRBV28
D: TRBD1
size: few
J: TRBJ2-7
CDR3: CASSLNDRVKSSYEQYF
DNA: TGTGCCAGCAGTCTAAATGACAGGGTTAAGAGCTCCTACGAGCAGTACTTC

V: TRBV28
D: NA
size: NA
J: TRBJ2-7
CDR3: CASSSPLSQRVTEQYF
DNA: TGTGCCAGCAGTTCGCCCCTGTCCCAAAGGGTCACCGAGCAGTACTTC

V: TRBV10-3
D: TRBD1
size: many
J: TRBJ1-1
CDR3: CAISEGQGRVNTEAFF
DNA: TGTGCCATCAGTGAAGGACAGGGAAGGGTGAACACTGAAGCTTTCTTT

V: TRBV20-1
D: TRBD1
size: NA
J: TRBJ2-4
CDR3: CSATRQGPARTLAKNIQYF
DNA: TGCAGTGCTACCCGACAGGGACCCGCTCGGACCTTGGCCAAAAACATTCAGTACTTC

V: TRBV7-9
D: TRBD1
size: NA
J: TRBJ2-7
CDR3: CASSFGTGIGEQYF
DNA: TGTGCCAGCAGCTTTGGGACAGGGATTGGCGAGCAGTACTTC

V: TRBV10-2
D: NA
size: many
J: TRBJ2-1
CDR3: CASSKTSLYGEQFF
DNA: TGCGCCAGCAGTAAGACATCCCTCTATGGTGAGCAGTTCTTC

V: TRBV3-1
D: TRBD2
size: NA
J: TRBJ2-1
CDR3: CASSQVRLAGLAGIGSYNEQFF
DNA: TGTGCCAGCAGCCAAGTTAGGTTGGCCGGACTAGCGGGAATCGGCTCCTACAATGAGCAGTTCTTC

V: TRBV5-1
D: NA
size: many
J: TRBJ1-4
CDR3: CATQFQQAQGCEKLFF
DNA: TGCGCCACCCAGTTCCAACAGGCTCAAGGGTGCGAAAAACTGTTTTTT

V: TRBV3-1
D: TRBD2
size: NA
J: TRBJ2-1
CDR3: CASSPWAAGGGVEQFF
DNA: TGTGCCAGCAGCCCCTGGGCGGCGGGGGGGGGCGTCGAGCAGTTCTTC

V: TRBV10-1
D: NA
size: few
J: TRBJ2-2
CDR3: CASRPQTGNTGELFF
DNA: TGCGCCAGCAGACCACAGACAGGGAACACCGGGGAGCTGTTTTTT

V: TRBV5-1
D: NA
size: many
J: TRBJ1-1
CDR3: CASSLGQINTEAFF
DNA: TGTGCCAGCAGCTTAGGGCAGATTAACACTGAAGCTTTCTTT